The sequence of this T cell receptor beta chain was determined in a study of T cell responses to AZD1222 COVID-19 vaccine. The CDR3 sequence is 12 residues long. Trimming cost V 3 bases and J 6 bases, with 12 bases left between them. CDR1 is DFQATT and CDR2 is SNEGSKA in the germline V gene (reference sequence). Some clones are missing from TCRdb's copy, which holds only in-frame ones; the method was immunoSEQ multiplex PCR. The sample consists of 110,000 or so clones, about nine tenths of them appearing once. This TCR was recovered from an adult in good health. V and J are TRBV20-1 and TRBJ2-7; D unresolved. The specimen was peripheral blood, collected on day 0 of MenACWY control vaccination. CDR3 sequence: CSASPSSREQYF. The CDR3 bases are TGCAGTGCTAGTCCGTCAAGCCGCGAGCAGTACTTC.